The T cell receptor (beta chain) described here comes from a study of cytomegalovirus exposure and HLA in healthy donors. Findings and caveats of the study: Researchers reportedly found TCR beta sequences accurately predicted most subjects' HLA-A and HLA-B alleles.

CDR1 SNHLY and CDR2 FYNNEI come from the germline V gene. The CDR3 is made up of 13 amino acids, end residues included. The PCR employed 60 Vbeta primers together with 13 Jbeta primers. TCRdb keeps only in-frame clones here, not all; method: immunoSEQ multiplex PCR. The repertoire holds roughly 150,000 clones, with about 70% as singletons. The table lists this clone with a count of one. Its target is unknown. The DNA is left out, because the CDR3 cannot be placed on it with certainty; the CDR3 is given as TCRdb lists it. The sequenced sample consisted of PBMCs. The rearrangement joins TRBV2 to TRBJ1-3; the table names TRBD1, a call not compared with the DNA. The TCR was taken from a man aged 40-49 years in good health and CMV-seronegative. CDR3: CASILGQGNTIYF.